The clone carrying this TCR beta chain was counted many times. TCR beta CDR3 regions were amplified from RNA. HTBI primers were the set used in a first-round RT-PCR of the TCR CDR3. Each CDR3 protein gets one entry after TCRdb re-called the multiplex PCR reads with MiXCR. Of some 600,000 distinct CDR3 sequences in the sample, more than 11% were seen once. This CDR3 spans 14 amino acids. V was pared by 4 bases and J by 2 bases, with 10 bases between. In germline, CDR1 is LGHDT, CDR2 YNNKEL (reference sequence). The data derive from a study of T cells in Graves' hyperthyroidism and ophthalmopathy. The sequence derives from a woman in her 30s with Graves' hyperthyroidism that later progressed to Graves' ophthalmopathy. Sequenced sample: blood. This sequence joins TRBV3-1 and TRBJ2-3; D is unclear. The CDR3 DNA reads TGTGCCAGCAGCCTCCTACTGAACACAGATACGCAGTATTTT. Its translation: CASSLLLNTDTQYF.